These 16 T cell receptor beta chains were sequenced from one sample in a study of blood T cell dynamics during melanoma immunotherapy. The time point was: pre-treatment baseline. Profiled with immunoSEQ multiplex PCR; TCRdb holds only in-frame clones, not every one. The sample includes 9,000 to 10,000 clones, approximately 90% of them seen just once. Sample: blood, taken from a patient treated with checkpoint blockade. These receptors were taken from a human donor with melanoma.

The chain has TRBV5-5 and TRBJ2-3, with 8 bases lining up with TRBD1. The CDR3 has 16 amino acids. The germline CDR1 and CDR2 sequences are SGHKS and YYEKEE (reference sequence). Germline trimming cut 4 bases from V and 0 bases from J; bases unmatched to any gene: 7. The CDR3 loop is CASSKDRGDSTDTQYF. In nucleotides, the CDR3 is TGTGCCAGCAGCAAAGACAGGGGCGATAGCACAGATACGCAGTATTTT.

This clone was found a few times. The CDR3, as DNA: TGTGCTAGCCAGGAGCGGGGCACCGGGGAGCTGTTTTTT. Translating gives CASQERGTGELFF. The chain couples TRBV7-7 to TRBJ2-2; 7 bases agree with TRBD2. This CDR3 has 13 amino acids. Germline CDR1 and CDR2: SSHAT and FNYEAQ (reference sequence).

The chain combines TRBV7-2 with TRBJ1-5; no definite D call. CDR3 length: 13 residues. Trimming stripped 5 bases from V and 6 bases from J, with 11 bases between. Per the germline V gene, CDR1 is SGHTA and CDR2 is FQGNSA. DNA for the CDR3: TGTGCCAGCAGCCTCTGGAAACGTCAGCCCCAGCATTTT. This encodes CASSLWKRQPQHF.

The chain joins TRBV19 to TRBJ2-7; 7 bases map to TRBD1. The CDR3 is made up of 15 amino acids. Germline CDR1 and CDR2: LNHDA and SQIVND (reference sequence). Trimming at V came to 4 bases and at J to 3 bases, leaving 9 bases not matched to a gene. The CDR3 nucleotides are TGTGCCAGTAGTACCAATACAGGGGCCTACTACGAGCAGTACTTC. Translation: CASSTNTGAYYEQYF.

This chain uses TRBV9 with TRBJ2-7, with 10 bases that match TRBD2. This CDR3 has 14 amino acids. Germline V gives CDR1 SGDLS, CDR2 YYNGEE. The V gene end was trimmed by 4 bases and the J gene end by 4 bases; junction bases not matched to a gene: 5. The CDR3 bases are TGTGCCAGCAGCCCTAGCGGGAGAGCTTACGAGCAGTACTTC. It encodes CASSPSGRAYEQYF.

This sequence joins TRBV6-1 and TRBJ2-1; a weak D match, TRBD2 (5 bases). Trimming removed 2 bases from V and 1 base from J, with 18 bases in between. The CDR3 extends over 18 amino acids. From germline, CDR1 is MNHNS and CDR2 SASEGT. CDR3 in DNA: TGTGCCAGCAGTGAACCCCCCCCTAGCCGGGGTTCCTACAATGAGCAGTTCTTC. Translating it yields CASSEPPPSRGSYNEQFF.

The chain links TRBV27 to TRBJ1-1; D not resolved. The V end was cut by 4 bases, the J end by 5 bases, with 17 bases between. From germline, CDR1 is MNHEY and CDR2 SMNVEV (reference sequence). This CDR3 has 15 residues. CDR3 loop: CASSSPRSAQTEAFF. As DNA, the CDR3 is TGTGCCAGCAGTTCCCCCAGGTCGGCACAGACTGAAGCTTTCTTT.

CDR3 DNA sequence: TGCGCCAGCAGCCAAGTATCCGCGGGAGGTACCTACGAGCAGTACTTC. It yields the protein CASSQVSAGGTYEQYF. The chain couples TRBV4-1 to TRBJ2-7, with 8 positions matching TRBD2. Germline CDR1 MGHRA, CDR2 YSYEKL. V lost 1 base and J lost 2; bases outside the gene matches: 7. CDR3 length equals 16 residues.

The CDR3 reads CASSLGDGETQYF. CDR3 coding DNA: TGTGCCAGCAGTTTAGGGGACGGGGAGACCCAGTACTTC. The V gene is TRBV27, the J gene TRBJ2-5; D possibly uses TRBD1 or TRBD2 (5 bases each). Germline lookup yields CDR1 MNHEY and CDR2 SMNVEV (reference sequence). CDR3 length: 13 residues. V was clipped by 2 bases and J by 5 bases, with 9 bases between them.

This chain connects TRBV18 to TRBJ2-5; TRBD2 matches 9 bases. The DNA end lines up better with TRBJ2-7; the J call may be wrong. Germline lookup yields CDR1 KGHSH and CDR2 LQKENI. The CDR3 extends over 15 amino acids. The CDR3 bases are TGTGCCAGCTCACCGACGGGTGCGGGAGGGTACGAGCAGTACTTC. Its translation is CASSPTGAGGYEQYF.

J is TRBJ2-7 and V is TRBV2, with TRBD2 matching 12 bases. This CDR3 has 15 amino acids. Germline V gene sequence: CDR1 SNHLY, CDR2 FYNNEI. V was pared by 6 bases and J by 4 bases, with 7 bases of the junction left unmatched. In nucleotides, the CDR3 is TGTGCCAGCAGAATACTAGCGGGAGGTGGGTACGAGCAGTACTTC. This sequence encodes CASRILAGGGYEQYF.

V usage is TRBV30 and J usage is TRBJ1-1; D is possibly TRBD1 (5 bases). Between the trimmed V and J ends, which lost 0 bases and 10 bases, there was a span of 12 bases. The germline V gene has CDR1 GTSNPN and CDR2 SVGIG (reference sequence). The CDR3 covers 12 residues. CDR3 sequence: CAWSVSVGGAFF. The CDR3 nucleotides are TGTGCCTGGAGTGTATCGGTCGGGGGAGCTTTCTTT.

The gene calls are TRBV5-1 and TRBJ1-4; D is uncertain. The V end lost 3 bases, the J end lost 3 bases, and 12 bases lay between the germline ends. Germline lookup yields CDR1 SGHRS and CDR2 YFSETQ. This CDR3 spans 15 amino acids. CDR3 region: CASSSNLAPNEKLFF. The CDR3 region has the DNA TGCGCCAGCAGCTCAAATTTGGCTCCTAATGAAAAACTGTTTTTT.

This chain links TRBV9 with TRBJ2-2, with TRBD1 identical over 12 bases. Germline-derived CDR1 and CDR2 are SGDLS and YYNGEE. The CDR3 loop spans 15 amino acids. Germline trimming cut 4 bases from V and 6 bases from J; bases unmatched to any gene: 4. The CDR3 DNA follows: TGTGCCAGCAGCCCCTGGGACAGGGGGCCCGGGGAGCTGTTTTTT. It encodes CASSPWDRGPGELFF.

The chain uses TRBV5-4 and TRBJ2-5; 7 bases are a match to TRBD2. Germline loops: CDR1 SGHNT, CDR2 YYREEE (reference sequence). V lost 0 bases and J lost 4; bases outside the gene matches: 9. The CDR3 contains 16 residues. In DNA form, the CDR3 reads TGTGCCAGCAGCTTGGGGGGCAGCGGGGCCCGAGAGACCCAGTACTTC. Translated: CASSLGGSGARETQYF. The full variable domain, with the rest looked up from reference TRBV5-4 and TRBJ2-5, is ETGVTQSPTHLIKTRGQQVTLRCSSQSGHNTVSWYQQALGQGPQFIFQYYREEENGRGNFPPRFSGLQFPNYSSELNVNALELDDSALYLCASSLGGSGARETQYFGPGTRLLVL.

The chain is built from TRBV7-3 and TRBJ2-3; TRBD2 agrees at 9 bases. The V segment lost 1 base and the J segment 5 bases; nucleotides outside the gene matches: 7. CDR3 length: 16 residues. Germline values: CDR1 SGHTA, CDR2 FQGTGA. CDR3 nucleotide sequence: TGTGCCAGCAGCTTAAGGTCTAGCGGGACTGGAGATACGCAGTATTTT. Its translation is CASSLRSSGTGDTQYF.